This T cell receptor beta chain was captured in a study of blood T cell repertoires in COVID-19. At the level of the study: COVID-19 samples collected from the United States, Italy and Spain covered acute and convalescent phases. T cells, B-cell-depleted T cells, or PBMCs provided the cDNA or gDNA that served as material.

In the authors' methods: The assay estimated nucleated cells by amplifying reference gene primers. Using immunoSEQ multiplex PCR, the repertoire was profiled, and TCRdb retains in-frame clones only, with some absent. Clonal size and the V and J genes are those of that table, whereas D and trimming came from the DNA. The sample holds 120,000 to 150,000 clones, approximately 83% seen once. The CDR3 has 14 amino acids. Germline CDR1 reads MNHEY; CDR2 reads SVGAGI. Trimming removed 7 bases at V and 2 bases at J, with 13 bases between. The clonotype comes from a human donor in a cohort sampled during active COVID-19. Sequenced: peripheral blood. This sequence joins TRBV6-5 and TRBJ2-3; TRBD2 might be the D (6 bases). The CDR3 spells CASTKGLSTDTQYF. For the CDR3, the DNA is TGTGCCAGCACTAAGGGACTTTCCACAGATACGCAGTATTTT.